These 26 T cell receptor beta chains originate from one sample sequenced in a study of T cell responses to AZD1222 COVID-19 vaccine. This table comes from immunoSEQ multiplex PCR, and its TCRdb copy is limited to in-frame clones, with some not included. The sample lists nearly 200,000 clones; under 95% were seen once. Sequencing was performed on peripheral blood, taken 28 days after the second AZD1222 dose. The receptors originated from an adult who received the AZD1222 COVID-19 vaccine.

CDR3 nucleotide sequence: TGTGCCAGCAGCCAAGACCGGGACAGGGAAAGCAATCAGCCCCAGCATTTT. It specifies CASSQDRDRESNQPQHF. V and J are TRBV14 and TRBJ1-5; TRBD1 matches at 9 bases. The CDR3 extends over 17 amino acids. Germline V lookup: CDR1 SGHDN, CDR2 FVKESK. The trim removed 0 bases at V and 1 base at J, leaving 4 bases unmatched.

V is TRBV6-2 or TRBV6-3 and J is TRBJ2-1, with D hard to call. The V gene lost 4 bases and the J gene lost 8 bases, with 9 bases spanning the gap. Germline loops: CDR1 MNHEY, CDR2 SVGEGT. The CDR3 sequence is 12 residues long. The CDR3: CASSFRWDEQFF. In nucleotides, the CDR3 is TGTGCCAGCAGTTTCCGCTGGGATGAGCAGTTCTTC.

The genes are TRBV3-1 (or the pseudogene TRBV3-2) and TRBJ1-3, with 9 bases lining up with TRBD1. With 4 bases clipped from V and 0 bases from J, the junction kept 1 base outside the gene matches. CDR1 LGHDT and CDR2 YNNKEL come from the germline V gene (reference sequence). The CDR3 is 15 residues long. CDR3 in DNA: TGTGCCAGCAGCCCGGGACAGGGCTCTGGAAACACCATATATTTT. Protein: CASSPGQGSGNTIYF.

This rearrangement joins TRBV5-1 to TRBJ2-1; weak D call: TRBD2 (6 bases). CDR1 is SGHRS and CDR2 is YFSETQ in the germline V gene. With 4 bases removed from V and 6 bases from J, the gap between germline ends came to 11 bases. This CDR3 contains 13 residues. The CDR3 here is CASSGQGGNEQFF. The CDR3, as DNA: TGCGCCAGCAGCGGCCAGGGAGGCAATGAGCAGTTCTTC.

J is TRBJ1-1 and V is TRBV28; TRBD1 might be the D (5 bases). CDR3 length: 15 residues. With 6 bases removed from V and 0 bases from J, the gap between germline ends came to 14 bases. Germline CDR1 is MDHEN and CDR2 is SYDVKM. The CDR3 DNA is TGTGCCAGCAGAACAGGACAAAGACTGAACACTGAAGCTTTCTTT. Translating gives CASRTGQRLNTEAFF.

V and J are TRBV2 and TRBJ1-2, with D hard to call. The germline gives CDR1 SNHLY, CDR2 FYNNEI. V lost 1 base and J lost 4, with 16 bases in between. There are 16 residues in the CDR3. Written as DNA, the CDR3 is TGTGCCAGCAGTGAAGAGGCCTTCAATCGTGTCTATGGCTACACCTTC. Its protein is CASSEEAFNRVYGYTF.

In DNA, the CDR3 is TGTGCCAGCAGCCCTTGGGGGCTCTCGAATGAGCAGTTCTTC. It encodes CASSPWGLSNEQFF. The chain uses TRBV7-2 and TRBJ2-1, with D possibly being TRBD1 (6 bases). The V and J ends lost 5 bases and 7 bases respectively, with 15 bases between them. CDR3 length: 14 amino acids. The germline V gene encodes CDR1 SGHTA and CDR2 FQGNSA.

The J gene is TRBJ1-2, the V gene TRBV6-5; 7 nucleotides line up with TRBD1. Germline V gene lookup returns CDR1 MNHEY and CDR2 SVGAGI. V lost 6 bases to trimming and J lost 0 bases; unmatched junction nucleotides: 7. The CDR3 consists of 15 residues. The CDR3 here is CASSSGTAANYGYTF. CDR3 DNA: TGTGCCAGCAGCTCCGGGACAGCCGCTAACTATGGCTACACCTTC.

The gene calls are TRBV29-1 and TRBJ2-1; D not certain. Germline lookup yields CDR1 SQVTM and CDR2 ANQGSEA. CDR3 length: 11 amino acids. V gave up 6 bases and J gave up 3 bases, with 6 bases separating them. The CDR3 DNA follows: TGCAGCGTGGAAAACTACAATGAGCAGTTCTTC. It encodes CSVENYNEQFF.

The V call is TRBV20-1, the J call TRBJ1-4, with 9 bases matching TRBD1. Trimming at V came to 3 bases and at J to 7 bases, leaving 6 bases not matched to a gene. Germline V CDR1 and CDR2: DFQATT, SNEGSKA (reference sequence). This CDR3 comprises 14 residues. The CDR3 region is CSASLTGGSEKLFF. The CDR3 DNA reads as TGCAGTGCTAGTCTGACAGGGGGTTCTGAAAAACTGTTTTTT.

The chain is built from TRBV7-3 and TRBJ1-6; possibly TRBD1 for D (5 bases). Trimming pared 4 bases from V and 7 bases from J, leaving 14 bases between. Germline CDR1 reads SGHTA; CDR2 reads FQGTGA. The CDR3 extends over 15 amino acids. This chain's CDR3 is CASSWDDRDNSPLHF. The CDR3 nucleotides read TGTGCCAGCAGCTGGGACGACCGTGACAATTCACCCCTCCACTTT.

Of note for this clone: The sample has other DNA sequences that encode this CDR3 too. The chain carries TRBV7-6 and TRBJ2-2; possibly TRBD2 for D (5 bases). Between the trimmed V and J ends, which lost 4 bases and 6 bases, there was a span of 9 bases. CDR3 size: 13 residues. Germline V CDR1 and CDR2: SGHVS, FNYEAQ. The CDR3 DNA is TGTGCCAGCAGCTCTACTAGTTCCGGGGAGCTGTTTTTT. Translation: CASSSTSSGELFF.

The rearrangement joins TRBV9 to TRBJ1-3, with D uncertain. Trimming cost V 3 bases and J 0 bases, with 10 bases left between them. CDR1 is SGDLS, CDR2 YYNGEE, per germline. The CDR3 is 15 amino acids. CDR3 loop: CASSGTGSSGNTIYF. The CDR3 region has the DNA TGTGCCAGCAGCGGGACCGGGAGCTCTGGAAACACCATATATTTT.

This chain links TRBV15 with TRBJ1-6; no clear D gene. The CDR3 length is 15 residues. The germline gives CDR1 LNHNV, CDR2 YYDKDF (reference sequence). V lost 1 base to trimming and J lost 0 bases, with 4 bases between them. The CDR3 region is CATSRGDSYNSPLHF. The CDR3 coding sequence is TGTGCCACCAGCAGAGGGGACTCCTATAATTCACCCCTCCACTTT.

This CDR3 reads CAIRPEENQPQHF. The DNA for the CDR3 is TGTGCCATCAGACCTGAAGAGAATCAGCCCCAGCATTTT. This chain links TRBV10-3 with TRBJ1-5; D remains unclear. The CDR3 spans 13 residues. The ends were cut back, 6 bases at V and 4 bases at J, with 10 bases in the middle. Germline CDR1 and CDR2: ENHRY and SYGVKD.

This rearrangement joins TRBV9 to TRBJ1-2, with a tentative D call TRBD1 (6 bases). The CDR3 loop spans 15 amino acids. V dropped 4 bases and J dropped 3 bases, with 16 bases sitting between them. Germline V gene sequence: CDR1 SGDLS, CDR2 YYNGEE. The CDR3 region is CASSLRDTGDYGYTF. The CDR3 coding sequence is TGTGCCAGCAGCCTCCGGGACACCGGGGACTATGGCTACACCTTC.

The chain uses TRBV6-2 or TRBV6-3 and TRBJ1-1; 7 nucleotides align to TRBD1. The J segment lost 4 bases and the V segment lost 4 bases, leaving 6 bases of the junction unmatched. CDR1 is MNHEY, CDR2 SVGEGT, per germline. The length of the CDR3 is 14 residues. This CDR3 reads CASSLQGKGTEAFF. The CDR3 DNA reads TGTGCCAGCAGTTTACAGGGGAAGGGCACTGAAGCTTTCTTT.

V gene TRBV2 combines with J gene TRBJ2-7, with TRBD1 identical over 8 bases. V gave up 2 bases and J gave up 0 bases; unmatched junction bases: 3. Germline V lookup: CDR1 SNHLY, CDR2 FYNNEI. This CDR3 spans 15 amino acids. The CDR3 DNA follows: TGTGCCAGCAGTGAACAGGGGGCACGCTCCTACGAGCAGTACTTC. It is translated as CASSEQGARSYEQYF.

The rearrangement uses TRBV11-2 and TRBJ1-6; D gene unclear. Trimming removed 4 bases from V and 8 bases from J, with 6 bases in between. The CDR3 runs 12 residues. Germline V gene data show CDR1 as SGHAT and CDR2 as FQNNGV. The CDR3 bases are TGTGCCAGCAGCTCCTCCCATTCACCCCTCCACTTT. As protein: CASSSSHSPLHF. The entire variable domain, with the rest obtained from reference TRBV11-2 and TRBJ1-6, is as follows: EAGVAQSPRYKIIEKRQSVAFWCNPISGHATLYWYQQILGQGPKLLIQFQNNGVVDDSQLPKDRFSAERLKGVDSTLKIQPAKLEDSAVYLCASSSSHSPLHFGNGTRLTVT.

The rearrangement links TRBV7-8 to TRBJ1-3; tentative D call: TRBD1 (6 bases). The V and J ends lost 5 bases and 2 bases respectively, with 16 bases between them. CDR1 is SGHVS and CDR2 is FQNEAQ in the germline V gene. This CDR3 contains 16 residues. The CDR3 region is CASSQGIPGAGNTIYF. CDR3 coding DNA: TGTGCCAGCAGCCAAGGCATTCCAGGGGCTGGAAACACCATATATTTT.

This CDR3 reads CASGNRGRDEQFF. Here the CDR3 DNA reads TGTGCCAGCGGGAACAGGGGCAGGGATGAGCAGTTCTTC. The V call is TRBV6-5, the J call TRBJ2-1; the match to TRBD1 covers 7 bases. This CDR3 is 13 amino acids long. Unmatched junction bases numbered 9, after V lost 8 bases and J lost 8 bases. Germline lookup yields CDR1 MNHEY and CDR2 SVGAGI.

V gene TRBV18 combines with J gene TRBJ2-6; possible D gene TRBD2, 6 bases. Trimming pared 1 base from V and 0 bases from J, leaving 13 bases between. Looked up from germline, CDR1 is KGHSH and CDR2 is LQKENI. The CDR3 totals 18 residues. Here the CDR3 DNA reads TGTGCCAGCTCACCACTTGGGGGGAGTTACTCTGGGGCCAACGTCCTGACTTTC. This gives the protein CASSPLGGSYSGANVLTF.

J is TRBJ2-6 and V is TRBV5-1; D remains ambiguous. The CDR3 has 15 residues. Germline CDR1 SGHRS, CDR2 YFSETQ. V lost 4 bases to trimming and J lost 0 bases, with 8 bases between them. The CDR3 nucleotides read TGCGCCAGCAGCCCGCCCCGCTCTGGGGCCAACGTCCTGACTTTC. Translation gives CASSPPRSGANVLTF.

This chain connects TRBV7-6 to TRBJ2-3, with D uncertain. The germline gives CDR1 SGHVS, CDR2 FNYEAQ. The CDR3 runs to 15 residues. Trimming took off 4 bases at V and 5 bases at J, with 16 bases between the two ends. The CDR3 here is CASSYTVTPGDTQYF. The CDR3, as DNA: TGTGCCAGCAGCTACACAGTTACTCCAGGAGATACGCAGTATTTT.

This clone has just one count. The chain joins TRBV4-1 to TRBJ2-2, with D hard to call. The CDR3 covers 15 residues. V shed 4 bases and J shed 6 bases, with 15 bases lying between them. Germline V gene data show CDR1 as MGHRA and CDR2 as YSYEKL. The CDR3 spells CASSPRTGGAGELFF. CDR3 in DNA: TGCGCCAGCAGCCCCCGGACGGGTGGGGCCGGGGAGCTGTTTTTT.

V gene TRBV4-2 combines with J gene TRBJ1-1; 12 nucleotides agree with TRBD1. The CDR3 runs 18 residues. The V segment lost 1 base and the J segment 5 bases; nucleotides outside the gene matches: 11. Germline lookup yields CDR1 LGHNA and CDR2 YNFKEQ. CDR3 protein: CASSQALGTGGAKTEAFF. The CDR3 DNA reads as TGTGCCAGCAGCCAAGCCCTCGGGACAGGGGGCGCAAAGACTGAAGCTTTCTTT.